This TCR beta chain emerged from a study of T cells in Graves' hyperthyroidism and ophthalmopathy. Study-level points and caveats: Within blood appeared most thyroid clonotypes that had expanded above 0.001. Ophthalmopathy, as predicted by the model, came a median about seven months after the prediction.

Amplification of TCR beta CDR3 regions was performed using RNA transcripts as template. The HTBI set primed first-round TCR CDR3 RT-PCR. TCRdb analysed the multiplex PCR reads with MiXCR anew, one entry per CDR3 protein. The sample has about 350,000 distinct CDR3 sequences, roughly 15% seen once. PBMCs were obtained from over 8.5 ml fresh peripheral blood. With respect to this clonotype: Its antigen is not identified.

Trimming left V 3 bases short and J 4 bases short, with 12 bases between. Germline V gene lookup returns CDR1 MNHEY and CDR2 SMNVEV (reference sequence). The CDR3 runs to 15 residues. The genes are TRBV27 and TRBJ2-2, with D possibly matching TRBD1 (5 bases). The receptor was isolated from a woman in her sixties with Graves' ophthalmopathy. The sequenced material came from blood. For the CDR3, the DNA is TGTGCCAGCAGTTTTTTGGGGCGCAGCACCGGGGAGCTGTTTTTT. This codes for CASSFLGRSTGELFF.